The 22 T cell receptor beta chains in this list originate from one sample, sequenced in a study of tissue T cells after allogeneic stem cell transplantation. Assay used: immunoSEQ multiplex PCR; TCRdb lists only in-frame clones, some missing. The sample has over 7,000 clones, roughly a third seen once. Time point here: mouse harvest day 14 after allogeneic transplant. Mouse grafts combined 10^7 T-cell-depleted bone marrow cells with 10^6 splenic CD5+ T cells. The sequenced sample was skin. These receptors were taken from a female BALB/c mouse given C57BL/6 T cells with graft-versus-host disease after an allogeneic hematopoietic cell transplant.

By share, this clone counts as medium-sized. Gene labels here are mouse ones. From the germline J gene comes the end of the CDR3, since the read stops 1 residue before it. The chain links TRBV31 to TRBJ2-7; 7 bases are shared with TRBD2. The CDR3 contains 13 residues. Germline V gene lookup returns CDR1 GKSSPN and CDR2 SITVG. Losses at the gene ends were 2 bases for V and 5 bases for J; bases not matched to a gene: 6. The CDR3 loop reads CAWSMDWSDEQYF. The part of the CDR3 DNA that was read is TGTGCCTGGAGTATGGACTGGTCGGATGAACAGTAC. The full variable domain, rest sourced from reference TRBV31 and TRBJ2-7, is AQTIHQWPVAEIKAVGSPLSLGCTIKGKSSPNLYWYWQATGGTLQQLFYSITVGQVESVVQLNLSASRPKDDQFILSTEKLLLSHSGFYLCAWSMDWSDEQYFGPGTRLTVL.

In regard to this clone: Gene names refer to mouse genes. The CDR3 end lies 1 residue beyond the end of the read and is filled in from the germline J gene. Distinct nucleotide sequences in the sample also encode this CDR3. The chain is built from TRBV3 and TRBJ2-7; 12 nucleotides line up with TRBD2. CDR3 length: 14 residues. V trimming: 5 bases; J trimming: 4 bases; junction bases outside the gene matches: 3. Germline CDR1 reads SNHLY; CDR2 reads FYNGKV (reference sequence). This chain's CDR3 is CASSPGLGGYEQYF. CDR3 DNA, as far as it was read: TGTGCCAGCAGCCCAGGACTGGGGGGGTATGAACAGTAC.

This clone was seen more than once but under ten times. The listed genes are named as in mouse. The DNA read from the CDR3 is TGTGCCAGCGCGGGACAGGGAGGAGACACCCAGTAC. Translation: CASAGQGGDTQY. The entire CDR3 protein reads CASAGQGGDTQYF. The chain combines TRBV15 with TRBJ2-5; TRBD1 matches 9 bases. The read finishes 1 residue shy of the CDR3 end, and the germline J gene is used to complete it. This CDR3 has 13 amino acids. With V trimmed by 8 bases and J by 5 bases, 5 bases remained unmatched. Germline V gene data show CDR1 as SGHND and CDR2 as FRSKSL.

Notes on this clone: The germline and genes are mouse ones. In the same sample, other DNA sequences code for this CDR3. The part of the CDR3 DNA that was read is TGTGCCAGCAGTCCCGGGACAAACACAGAAGTCTTC. This gives the protein CASSPGTNTEVF. The CDR3 reads in full as CASSPGTNTEVFF. The V and J genes are TRBV26 and TRBJ1-1; D remains ambiguous. The CDR3 end is not reached by the read, which stops 1 residue before it; the germline J gene fills it in. Germline CDR1 is KGHPV and CDR2 is FQNQEV (reference sequence). The CDR3 covers 13 residues. The V and J ends lost 4 bases and 0 bases respectively, with 6 bases between them.

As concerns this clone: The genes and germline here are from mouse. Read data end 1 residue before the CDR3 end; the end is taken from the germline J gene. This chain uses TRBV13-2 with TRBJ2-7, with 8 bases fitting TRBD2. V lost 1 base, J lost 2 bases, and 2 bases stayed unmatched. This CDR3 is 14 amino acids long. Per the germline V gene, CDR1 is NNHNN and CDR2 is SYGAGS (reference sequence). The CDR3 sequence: CASGDWGGAYEQYF. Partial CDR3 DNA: TGTGCCAGCGGTGATTGGGGGGGGGCCTATGAACAGTAC.

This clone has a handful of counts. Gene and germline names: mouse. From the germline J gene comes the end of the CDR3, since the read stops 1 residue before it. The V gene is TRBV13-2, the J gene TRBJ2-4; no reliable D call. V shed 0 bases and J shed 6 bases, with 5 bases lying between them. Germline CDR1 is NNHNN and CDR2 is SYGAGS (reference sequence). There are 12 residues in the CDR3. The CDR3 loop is CASGDAGNTLYF. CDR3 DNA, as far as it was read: TGTGCCAGCGGTGATGCAGGCAACACCTTGTAC.

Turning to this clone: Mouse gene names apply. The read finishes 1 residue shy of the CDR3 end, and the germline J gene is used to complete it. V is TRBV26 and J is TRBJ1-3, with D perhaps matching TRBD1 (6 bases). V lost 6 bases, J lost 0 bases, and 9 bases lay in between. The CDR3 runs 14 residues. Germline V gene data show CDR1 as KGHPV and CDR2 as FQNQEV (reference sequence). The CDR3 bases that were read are TGTGCCAGCAGCCGGGACACTTCTGGAAATACGCTCTAT. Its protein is CASSRDTSGNTLY. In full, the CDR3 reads CASSRDTSGNTLYF. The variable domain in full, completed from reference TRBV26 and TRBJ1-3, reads NSKVIQTPRYLVKGQGQKAKMRCIPEKGHPVVFWYQQNKNNEFKFLINFQNQEVLQQIDMTEKRFSAECPSNSPCSLEIQSSEAGDSALYLCASSRDTSGNTLYFGEGSRLIVV.

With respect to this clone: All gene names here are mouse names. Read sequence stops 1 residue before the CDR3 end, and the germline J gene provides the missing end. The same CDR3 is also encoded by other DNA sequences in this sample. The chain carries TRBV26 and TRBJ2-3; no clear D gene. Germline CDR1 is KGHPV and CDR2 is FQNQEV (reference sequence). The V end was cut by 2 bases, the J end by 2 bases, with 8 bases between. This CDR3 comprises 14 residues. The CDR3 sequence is CASSLGFSAETLYF. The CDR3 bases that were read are TGTGCCAGCAGTCTGGGGTTTTCTGCAGAAACGCTGTAT.

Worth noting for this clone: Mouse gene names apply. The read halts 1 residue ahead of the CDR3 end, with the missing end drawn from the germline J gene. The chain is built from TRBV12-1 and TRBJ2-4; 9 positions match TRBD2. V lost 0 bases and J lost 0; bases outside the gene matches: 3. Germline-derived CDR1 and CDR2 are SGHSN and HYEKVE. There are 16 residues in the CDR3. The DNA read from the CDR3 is TGTGCCAGCTCTCTCGGGGACTGGGATAGTCAAAACACCTTGTAC. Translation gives CASSLGDWDSQNTLY. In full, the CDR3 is CASSLGDWDSQNTLYF. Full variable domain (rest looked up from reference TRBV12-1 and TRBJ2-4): DSGVVQSPRHIIKEKGGRSVLTCIPISGHSNVVWYQQTLGKELKFLIQHYEKVERDKGFLPSRFSVQQFDDYHSEMNMSALELEDSAMYFCASSLGDWDSQNTLYFGAGTRLSVL.

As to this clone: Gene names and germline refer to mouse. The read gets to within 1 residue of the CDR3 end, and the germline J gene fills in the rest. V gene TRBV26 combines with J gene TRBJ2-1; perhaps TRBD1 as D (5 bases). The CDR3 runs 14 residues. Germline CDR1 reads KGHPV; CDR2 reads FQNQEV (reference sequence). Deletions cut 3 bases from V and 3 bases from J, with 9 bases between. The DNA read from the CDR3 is TGTGCCAGCAGTCTACCGGACATCTATGCTGAGCAGTTC. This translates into CASSLPDIYAEQF. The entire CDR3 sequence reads CASSLPDIYAEQFF.

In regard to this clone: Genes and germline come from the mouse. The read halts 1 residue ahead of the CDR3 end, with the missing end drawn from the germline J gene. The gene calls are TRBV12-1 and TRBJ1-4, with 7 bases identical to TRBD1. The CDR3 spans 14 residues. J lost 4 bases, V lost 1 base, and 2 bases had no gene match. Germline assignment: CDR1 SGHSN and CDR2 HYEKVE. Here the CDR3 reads CASSLGTDNERLFF. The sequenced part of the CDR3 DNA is TGTGCCAGCTCTCTGGGGACAGACAACGAAAGATTATTT. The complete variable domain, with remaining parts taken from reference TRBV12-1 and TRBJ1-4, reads DSGVVQSPRHIIKEKGGRSVLTCIPISGHSNVVWYQQTLGKELKFLIQHYEKVERDKGFLPSRFSVQQFDDYHSEMNMSALELEDSAMYFCASSLGTDNERLFFGHGTKLSVL.

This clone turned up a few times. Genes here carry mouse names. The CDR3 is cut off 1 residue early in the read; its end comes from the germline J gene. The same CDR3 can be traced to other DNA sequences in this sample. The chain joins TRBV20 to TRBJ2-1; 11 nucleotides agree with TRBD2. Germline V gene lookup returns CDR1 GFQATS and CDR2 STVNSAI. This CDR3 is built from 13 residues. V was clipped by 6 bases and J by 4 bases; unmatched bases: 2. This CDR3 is CGARDWGYAEQFF. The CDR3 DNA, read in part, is TGTGGTGCCCGGGACTGGGGGTATGCTGAGCAGTTC.

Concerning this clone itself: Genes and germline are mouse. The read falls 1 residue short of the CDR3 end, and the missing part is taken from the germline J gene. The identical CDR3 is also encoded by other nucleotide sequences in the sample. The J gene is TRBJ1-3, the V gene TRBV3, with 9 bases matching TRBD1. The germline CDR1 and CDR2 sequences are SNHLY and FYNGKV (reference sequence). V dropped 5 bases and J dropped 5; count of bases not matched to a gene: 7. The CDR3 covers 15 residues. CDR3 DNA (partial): TGTGCCAGCAGCCTTTCTGGGACAGGGAGAAATACGCTCTAT. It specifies CASSLSGTGRNTLY. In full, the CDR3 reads CASSLSGTGRNTLYF.

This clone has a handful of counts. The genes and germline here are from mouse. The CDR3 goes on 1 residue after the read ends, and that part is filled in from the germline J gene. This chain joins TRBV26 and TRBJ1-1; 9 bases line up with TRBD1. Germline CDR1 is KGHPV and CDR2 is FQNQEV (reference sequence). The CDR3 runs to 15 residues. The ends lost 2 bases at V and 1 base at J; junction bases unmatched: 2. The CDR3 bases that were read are TGTGCCAGCAGTCTGAGGGGACAGGGGAACACAGAAGTCTTC. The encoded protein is CASSLRGQGNTEVF. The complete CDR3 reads CASSLRGQGNTEVFF.

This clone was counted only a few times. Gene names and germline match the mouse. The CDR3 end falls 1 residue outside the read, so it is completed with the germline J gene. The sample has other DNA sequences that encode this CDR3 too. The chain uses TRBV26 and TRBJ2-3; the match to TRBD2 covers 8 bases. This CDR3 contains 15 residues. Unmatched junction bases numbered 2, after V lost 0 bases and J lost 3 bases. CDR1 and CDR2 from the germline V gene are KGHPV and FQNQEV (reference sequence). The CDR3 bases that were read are TGTGCCAGCAGTCTGTCGAACTGGGGGGCAGAAACGCTGTAT. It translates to CASSLSNWGAETLY. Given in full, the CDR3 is CASSLSNWGAETLYF.

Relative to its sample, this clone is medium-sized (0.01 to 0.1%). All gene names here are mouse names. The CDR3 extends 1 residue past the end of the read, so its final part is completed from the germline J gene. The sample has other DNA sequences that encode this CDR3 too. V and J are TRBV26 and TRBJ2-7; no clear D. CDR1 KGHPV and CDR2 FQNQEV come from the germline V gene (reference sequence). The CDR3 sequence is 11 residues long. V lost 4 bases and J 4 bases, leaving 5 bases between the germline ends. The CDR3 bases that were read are TGTGCCAGCAGTCAGGGTTATGAACAGTAC. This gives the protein CASSQGYEQY. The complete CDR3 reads CASSQGYEQYF. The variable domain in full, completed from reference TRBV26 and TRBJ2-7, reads NSKVIQTPRYLVKGQGQKAKMRCIPEKGHPVVFWYQQNKNNEFKFLINFQNQEVLQQIDMTEKRFSAECPSNSPCSLEIQSSEAGDSALYLCASSQGYEQYFGPGTRLTVL.

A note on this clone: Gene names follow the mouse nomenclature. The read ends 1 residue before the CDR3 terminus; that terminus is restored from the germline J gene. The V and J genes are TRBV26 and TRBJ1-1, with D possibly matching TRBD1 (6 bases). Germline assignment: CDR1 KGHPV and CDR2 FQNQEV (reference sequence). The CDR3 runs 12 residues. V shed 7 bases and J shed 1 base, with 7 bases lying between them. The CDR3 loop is CASTRGNTEVFF. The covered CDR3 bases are TGTGCCAGCACCAGGGGAAACACAGAAGTCTTC.

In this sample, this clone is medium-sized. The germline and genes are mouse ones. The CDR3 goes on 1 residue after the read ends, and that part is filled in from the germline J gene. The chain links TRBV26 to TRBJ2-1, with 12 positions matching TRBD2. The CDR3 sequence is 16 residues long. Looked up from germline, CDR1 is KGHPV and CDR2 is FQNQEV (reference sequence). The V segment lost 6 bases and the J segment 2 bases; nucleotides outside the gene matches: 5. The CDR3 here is CASRLDWGGDYAEQFF. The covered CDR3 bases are TGTGCCAGCAGACTTGACTGGGGGGGCGACTATGCTGAGCAGTTC. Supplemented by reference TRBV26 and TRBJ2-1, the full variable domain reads NSKVIQTPRYLVKGQGQKAKMRCIPEKGHPVVFWYQQNKNNEFKFLINFQNQEVLQQIDMTEKRFSAECPSNSPCSLEIQSSEAGDSALYLCASRLDWGGDYAEQFFGPGTRLTVL.

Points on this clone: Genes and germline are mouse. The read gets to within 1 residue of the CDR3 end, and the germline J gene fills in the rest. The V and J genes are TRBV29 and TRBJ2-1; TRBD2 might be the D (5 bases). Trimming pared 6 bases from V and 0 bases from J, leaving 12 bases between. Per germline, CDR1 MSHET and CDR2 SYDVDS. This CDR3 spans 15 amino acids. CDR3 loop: CASSPTTDNYAEQFF. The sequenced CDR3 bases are TGTGCTAGCAGCCCCACGACTGATAACTATGCTGAGCAGTTC.

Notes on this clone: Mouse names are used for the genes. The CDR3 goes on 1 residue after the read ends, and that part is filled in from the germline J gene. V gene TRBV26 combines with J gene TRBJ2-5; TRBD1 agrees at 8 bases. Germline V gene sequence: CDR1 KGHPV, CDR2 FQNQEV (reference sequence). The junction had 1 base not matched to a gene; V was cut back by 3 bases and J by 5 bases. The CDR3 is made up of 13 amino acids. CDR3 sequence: CASSLDRGDTQYF. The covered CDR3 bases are TGTGCCAGCAGTCTCGACAGGGGAGACACCCAGTAC.

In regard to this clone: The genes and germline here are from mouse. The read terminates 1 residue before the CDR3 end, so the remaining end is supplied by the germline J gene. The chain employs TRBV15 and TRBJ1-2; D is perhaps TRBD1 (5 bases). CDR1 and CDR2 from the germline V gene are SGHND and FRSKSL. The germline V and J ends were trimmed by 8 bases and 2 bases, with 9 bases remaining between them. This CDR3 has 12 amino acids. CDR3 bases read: TGTGCCAGCGGTAAGGGGAACTCCGACTACACC. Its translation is CASGKGNSDYT. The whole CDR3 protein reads CASGKGNSDYTF.

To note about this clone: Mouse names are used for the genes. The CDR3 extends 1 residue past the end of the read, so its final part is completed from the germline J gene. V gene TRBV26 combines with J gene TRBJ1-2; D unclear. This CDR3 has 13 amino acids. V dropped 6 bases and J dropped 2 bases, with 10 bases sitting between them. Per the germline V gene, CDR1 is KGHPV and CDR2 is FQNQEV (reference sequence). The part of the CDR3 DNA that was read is TGTGCCAGCAGCCCCCGACACAACTCCGACTACACC. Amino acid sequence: CASSPRHNSDYT. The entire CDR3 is CASSPRHNSDYTF.